This is a list of T cell receptor beta chains from one sample in a study of blood T cell repertoires in COVID-19. Data came from immunoSEQ multiplex PCR; TCRdb stores just in-frame clones and leaves some out. The sample yields about 220,000 clones, approximately 80% seen once. Sequenced: PBMCs or T cells enriched from blood (not recorded which). These receptors came from a woman aged 60 to 75 who had recovered from COVID-19. Both conserved end residues are part of each CDR3. Each record gives: J gene, V gene, clone size, D gene, CDR3 DNA, CDR3 protein. The D gene is left open where the match is weak. The listing skips clone size in some rows; elsewhere it reads once, few, many or a size class.

TRBJ2-5 | TRBV24-1 | few | . | TGTGCCACCATGGACAGTCTTCAAGAGACCCAGTACTTC | CATMDSLQETQYF
TRBJ2-2 | TRBV7-6 | . | . | TGTGCCAGCAGCCGACAAGAAAGGACCGGGGAGCTGTTTTTT | CASSRQERTGELFF
TRBJ1-2 | TRBV2 | . | . | TGTGCCAGCAGAGGAGACAGGACCTATGGCTACACCTTC | CASRGDRTYGYTF
TRBJ2-5 | TRBV21-1 | once | . | TGTGCCAGCAGCAACATAGGTAGGGACAGGGCACCCGAGACCCAGTACTTC | CASSNIGRDRAPETQYF
TRBJ1-2 | TRBV5-4 | . | . | TGTGCCAGCAGCTTCTCCTATGGCTACACCTTC | CASSFSYGYTF
TRBJ1-1 | TRBV2 | few | . | TGTGCCAGCAGTCAGGAAGCCATGAACACTGAAGCTTTCTTT | CASSQEAMNTEAFF
TRBJ1-1 | TRBV27 | once | TRBD1 | TGTGCCAGCAGGGGGGACAGACCTGAAGCTTTCTTT | CASRGDRPEAFF
TRBJ2-3 | TRBV7-2 | . | . | TGTGCCAGCAGCTTAAGCAGGAGCACAGATACGCAGTATTTT | CASSLSRSTDTQYF
TRBJ2-3 | TRBV11-2 | . | TRBD1 | TGTGCCAGCAGCCCAGGGGGTGGGATCACAGATACGCAGTATTTT | CASSPGGGITDTQYF
TRBJ1-4 | TRBV9 | few | TRBD1 | TGTGCCAGCAGCCCCAGGACAGGGTTAGCTGAAAAACTGTTTTTT | CASSPRTGLAEKLFF